This T cell receptor (beta chain) derives from a study of human thymus T cells. Trimming removed 4 bases from V and 3 bases from J; junction bases left unmatched: 8. This CDR3 region has 16 residues. Per the germline V gene, CDR1 is SGDLS and CDR2 is YYNGEE. Here immunoSEQ multiplex PCR was the method, and the copy in TCRdb shows in-frame clones only, minus some. The data hold tens of thousands of clones, with 90% to 98% observed a single time. Surgeons resected thymus tissue during corrective heart surgery. Sequencing used thymus tissue. The receptor comes from a boy in the first two years of life with a congenital heart defect but otherwise immunologically healthy. The rearrangement links TRBV9 to TRBJ1-3; TRBD1 matches at 9 bases. This chain's CDR3 is CASSSLWDRDGNTIYF. CDR3 DNA: TGTGCCAGCAGCTCGTTGTGGGACAGGGATGGAAACACCATATATTTT.